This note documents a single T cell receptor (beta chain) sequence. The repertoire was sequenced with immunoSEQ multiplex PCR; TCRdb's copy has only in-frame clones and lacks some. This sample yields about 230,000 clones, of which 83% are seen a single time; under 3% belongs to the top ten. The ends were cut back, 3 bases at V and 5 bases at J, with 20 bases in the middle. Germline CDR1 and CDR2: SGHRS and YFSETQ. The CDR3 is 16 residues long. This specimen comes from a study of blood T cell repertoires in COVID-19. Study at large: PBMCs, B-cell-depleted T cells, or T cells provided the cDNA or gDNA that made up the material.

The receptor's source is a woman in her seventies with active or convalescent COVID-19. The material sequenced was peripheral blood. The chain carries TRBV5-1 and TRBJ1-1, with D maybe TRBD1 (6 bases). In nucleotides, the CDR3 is TGCGCCAGCAGCTCCCCCCGGGGGACTACAGGGACTGAAGCTTTCTTT. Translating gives CASSSPRGTTGTEAFF.